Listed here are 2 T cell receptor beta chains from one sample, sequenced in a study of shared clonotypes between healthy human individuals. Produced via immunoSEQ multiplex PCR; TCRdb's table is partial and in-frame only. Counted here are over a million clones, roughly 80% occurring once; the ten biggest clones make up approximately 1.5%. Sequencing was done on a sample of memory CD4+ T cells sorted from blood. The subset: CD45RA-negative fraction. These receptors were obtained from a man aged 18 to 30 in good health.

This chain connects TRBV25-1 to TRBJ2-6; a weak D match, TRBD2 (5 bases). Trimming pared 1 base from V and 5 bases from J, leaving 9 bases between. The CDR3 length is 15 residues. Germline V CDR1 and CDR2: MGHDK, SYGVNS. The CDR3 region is CASSESIGRANVLTF. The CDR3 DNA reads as TGTGCCAGCAGTGAATCAATCGGGAGGGCCAACGTCCTGACTTTC.

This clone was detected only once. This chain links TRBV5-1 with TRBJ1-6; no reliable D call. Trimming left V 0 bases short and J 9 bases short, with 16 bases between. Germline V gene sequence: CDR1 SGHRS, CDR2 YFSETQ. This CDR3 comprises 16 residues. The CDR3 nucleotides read TGCGCCAGCAGCTTGGAAGGGTCCGGATTTGGTTCACCCCTCCACTTT. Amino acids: CASSLEGSGFGSPLHF. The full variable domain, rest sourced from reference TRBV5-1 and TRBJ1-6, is KAGVTQTPRYLIKTRGQQVTLSCSPISGHRSVSWYQQTPGQGLQFLFEYFSETQRNKGNFPGRFSGRQFSNSRSEMNVSTLELGDSALYLCASSLEGSGFGSPLHFGNGTRLTVT.